Given below is one T cell receptor (beta chain) in context. The antigen is unknown. Profiled with immunoSEQ multiplex PCR; TCRdb holds only in-frame clones, not every one. The sample includes 20,000 to 25,000 clones, about 86% seen only once; the top ten take 42%. This sample is part of a study of OX40 agonist ivuxolimab in advanced cancers. General observations from the study: Still undetermined is the antigen specificity of the expanded peripheral T cells.

Sequencing was performed on CD4+ or CD8+ T cells sorted from blood, taken in a trial of the OX40 agonist ivuxolimab. The TCR originated in an adult with an advanced solid tumor such as melanoma, head and neck, liver or kidney cancer.

This chain's CDR3 is CASTQAGVGTDTQYF. The CDR3 coding sequence is TGTGCCAGCACCCAAGCGGGAGTTGGAACAGATACGCAGTATTTT. This chain joins TRBV6-5 and TRBJ2-3, with 8 bases lining up with TRBD2. This CDR3 is built from 15 residues. CDR1 and CDR2 (germline): MNHEY, SVGAGI. Trimming removed 7 bases from V and 3 bases from J; junction bases left unmatched: 9.